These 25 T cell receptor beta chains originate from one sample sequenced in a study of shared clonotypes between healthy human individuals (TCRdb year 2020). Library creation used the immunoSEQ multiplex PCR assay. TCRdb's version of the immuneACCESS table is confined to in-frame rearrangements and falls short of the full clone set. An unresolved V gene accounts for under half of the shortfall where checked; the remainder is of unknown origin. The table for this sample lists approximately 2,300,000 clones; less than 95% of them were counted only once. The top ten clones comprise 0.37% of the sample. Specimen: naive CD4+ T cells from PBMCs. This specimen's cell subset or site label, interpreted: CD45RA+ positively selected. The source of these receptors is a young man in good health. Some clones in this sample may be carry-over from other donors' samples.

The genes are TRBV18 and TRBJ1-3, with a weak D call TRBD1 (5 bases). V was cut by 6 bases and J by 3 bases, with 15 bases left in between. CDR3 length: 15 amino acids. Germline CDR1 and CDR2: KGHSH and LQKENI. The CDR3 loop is CASSEGLGNGNTIYF. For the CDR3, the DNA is TGTGCCAGCTCCGAGGGGCTTGGGAATGGAAACACCATATATTTT.

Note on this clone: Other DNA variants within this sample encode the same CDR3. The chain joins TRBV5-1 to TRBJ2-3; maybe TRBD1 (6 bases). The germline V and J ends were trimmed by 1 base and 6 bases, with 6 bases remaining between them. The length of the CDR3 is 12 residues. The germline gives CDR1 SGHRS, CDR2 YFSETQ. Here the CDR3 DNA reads TGCGCCAGCAGCTTGCAGGGGGATACGCAGTATTTT. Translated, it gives CASSLQGDTQYF.

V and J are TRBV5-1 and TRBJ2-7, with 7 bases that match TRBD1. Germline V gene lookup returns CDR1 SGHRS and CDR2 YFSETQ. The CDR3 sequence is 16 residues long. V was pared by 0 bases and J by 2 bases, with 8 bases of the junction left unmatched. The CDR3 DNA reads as TGCGCCAGCAGCTTGGCGGTAAGGGGGCGCGCCTACGAGCAGTACTTC. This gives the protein CASSLAVRGRAYEQYF.

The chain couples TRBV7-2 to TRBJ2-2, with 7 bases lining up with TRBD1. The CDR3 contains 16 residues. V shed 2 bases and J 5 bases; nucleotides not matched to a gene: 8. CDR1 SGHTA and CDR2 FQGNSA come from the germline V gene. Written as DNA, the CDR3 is TGTGCCAGCAGCTTAAGCGCGGACAGGACGACCGGGGAGCTGTTTTTT. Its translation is CASSLSADRTTGELFF.

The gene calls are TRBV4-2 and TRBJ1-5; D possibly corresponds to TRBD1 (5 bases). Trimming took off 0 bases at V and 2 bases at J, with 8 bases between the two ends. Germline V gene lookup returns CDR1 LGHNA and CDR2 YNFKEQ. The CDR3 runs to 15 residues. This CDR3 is CASSQDRGRNQPQHF. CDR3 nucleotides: TGTGCCAGCAGCCAAGATAGGGGCCGCAATCAGCCCCAGCATTTT.

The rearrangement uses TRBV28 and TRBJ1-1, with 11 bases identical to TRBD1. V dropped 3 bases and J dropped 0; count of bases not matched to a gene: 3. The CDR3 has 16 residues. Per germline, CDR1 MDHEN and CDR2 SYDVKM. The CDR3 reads CASSLDRGRVNTEAFF. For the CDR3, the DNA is TGTGCCAGCAGTTTGGACAGGGGGCGAGTGAACACTGAAGCTTTCTTT.

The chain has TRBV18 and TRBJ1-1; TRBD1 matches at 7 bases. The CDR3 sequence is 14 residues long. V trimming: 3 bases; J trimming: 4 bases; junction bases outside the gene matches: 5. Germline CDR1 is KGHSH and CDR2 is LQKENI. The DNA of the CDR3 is TGTGCCAGCTCACCCGCCAGGGGGATCACTGAAGCTTTCTTT. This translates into CASSPARGITEAFF.

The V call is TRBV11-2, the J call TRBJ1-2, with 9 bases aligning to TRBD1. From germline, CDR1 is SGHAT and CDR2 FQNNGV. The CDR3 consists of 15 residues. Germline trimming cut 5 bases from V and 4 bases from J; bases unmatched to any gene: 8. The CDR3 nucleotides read TGTGCCAGCAGCCCCGGGACAGGGCGCTCCTATGGCTACACCTTC. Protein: CASSPGTGRSYGYTF.

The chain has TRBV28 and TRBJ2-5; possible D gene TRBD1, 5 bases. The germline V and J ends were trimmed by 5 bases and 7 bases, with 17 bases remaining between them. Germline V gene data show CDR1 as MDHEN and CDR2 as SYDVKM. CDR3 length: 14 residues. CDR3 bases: TGTGCCAGCAGTAAAGGACACTTAGCCCGGACCCAGTACTTC. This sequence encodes CASSKGHLARTQYF.

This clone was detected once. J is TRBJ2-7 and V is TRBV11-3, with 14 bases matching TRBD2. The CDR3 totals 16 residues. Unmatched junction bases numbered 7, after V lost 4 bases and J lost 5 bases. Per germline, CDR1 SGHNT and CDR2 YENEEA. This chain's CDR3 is CASSYSGTSGSDEQYF. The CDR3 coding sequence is TGTGCCAGCAGCTACTCCGGGACTAGCGGGAGCGACGAGCAGTACTTC.

CDR3 amino acids: CASSPAGGIDYGYTF. CDR3 DNA: TGCGCCAGCAGCCCCGCCGGGGGGATCGACTATGGCTACACCTTC. This rearrangement joins TRBV5-1 to TRBJ1-2, with a possible D match to TRBD1 (5 bases). V was clipped by 4 bases and J by 3 bases, with 16 bases between them. CDR1 and CDR2 (germline): SGHRS, YFSETQ. The CDR3 loop spans 15 amino acids.

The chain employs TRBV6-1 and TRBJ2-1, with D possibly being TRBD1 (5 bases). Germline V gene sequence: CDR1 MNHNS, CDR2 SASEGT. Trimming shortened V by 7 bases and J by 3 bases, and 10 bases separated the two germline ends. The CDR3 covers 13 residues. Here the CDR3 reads CASNRQYYNEQFF. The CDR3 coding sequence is TGTGCCAGCAATCGACAGTACTACAATGAGCAGTTCTTC.

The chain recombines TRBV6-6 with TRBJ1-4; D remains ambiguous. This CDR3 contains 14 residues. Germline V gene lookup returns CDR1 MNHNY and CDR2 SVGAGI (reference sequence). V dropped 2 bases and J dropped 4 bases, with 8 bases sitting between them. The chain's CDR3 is CASSYGQINEKLFF. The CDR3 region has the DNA TGTGCCAGCAGTTACGGGCAGATTAATGAAAAACTGTTTTTT.

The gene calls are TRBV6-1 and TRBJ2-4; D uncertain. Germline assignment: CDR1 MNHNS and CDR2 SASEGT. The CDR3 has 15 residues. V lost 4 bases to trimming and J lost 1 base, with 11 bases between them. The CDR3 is CASSVNLQAKNIQYF. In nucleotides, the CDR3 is TGTGCCAGCAGTGTAAATCTTCAGGCCAAAAACATTCAGTACTTC.

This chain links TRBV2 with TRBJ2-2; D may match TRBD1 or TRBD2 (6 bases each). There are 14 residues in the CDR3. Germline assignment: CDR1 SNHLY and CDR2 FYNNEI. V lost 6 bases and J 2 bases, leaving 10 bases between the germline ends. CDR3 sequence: CASRGGTNTGELFF. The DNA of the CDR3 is TGTGCCAGCAGGGGCGGGACAAACACCGGGGAGCTGTTTTTT.

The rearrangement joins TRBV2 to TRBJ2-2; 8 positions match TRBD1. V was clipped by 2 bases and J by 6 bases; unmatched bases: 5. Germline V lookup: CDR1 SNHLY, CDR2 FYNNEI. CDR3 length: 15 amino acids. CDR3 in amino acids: CASSELQGASGELFF. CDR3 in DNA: TGTGCCAGCAGTGAATTGCAGGGGGCGTCCGGGGAGCTGTTTTTT.

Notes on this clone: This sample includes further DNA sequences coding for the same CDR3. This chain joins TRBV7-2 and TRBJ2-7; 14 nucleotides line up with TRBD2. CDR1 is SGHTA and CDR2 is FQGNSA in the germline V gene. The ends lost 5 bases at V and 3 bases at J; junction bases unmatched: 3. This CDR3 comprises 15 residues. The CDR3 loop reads CASSPTSGRGYEQYF. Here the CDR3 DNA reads TGTGCCAGCAGCCCGACTAGCGGGAGGGGCTACGAGCAGTACTTC.

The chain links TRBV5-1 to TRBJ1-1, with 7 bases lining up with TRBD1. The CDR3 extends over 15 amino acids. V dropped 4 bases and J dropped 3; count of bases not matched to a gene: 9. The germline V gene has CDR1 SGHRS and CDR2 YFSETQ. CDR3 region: CASSPVTGWDTEAFF. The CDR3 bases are TGCGCCAGCAGCCCCGTGACAGGGTGGGACACTGAAGCTTTCTTT.

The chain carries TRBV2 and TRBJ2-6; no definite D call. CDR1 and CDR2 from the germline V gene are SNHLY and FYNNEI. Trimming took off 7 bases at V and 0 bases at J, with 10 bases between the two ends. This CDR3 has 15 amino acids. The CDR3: CASTMYSSGANVLTF. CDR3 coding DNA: TGTGCCAGCACCATGTACTCCTCTGGGGCCAACGTCCTGACTTTC.

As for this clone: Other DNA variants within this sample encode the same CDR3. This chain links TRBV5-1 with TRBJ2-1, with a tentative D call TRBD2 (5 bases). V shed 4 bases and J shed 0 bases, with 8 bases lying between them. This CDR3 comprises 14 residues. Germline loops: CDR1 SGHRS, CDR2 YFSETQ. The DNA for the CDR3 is TGCGCCAGCAGCCGGGATTCCTCCTACAATGAGCAGTTCTTC. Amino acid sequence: CASSRDSSYNEQFF.

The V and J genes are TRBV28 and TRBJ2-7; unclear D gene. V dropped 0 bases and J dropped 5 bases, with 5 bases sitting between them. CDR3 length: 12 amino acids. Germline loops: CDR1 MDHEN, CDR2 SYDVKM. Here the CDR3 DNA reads TGTGCCAGCAGTTTATGGGGAAACGAGCAGTACTTC. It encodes CASSLWGNEQYF.

CDR3: CAWSKMYQETQYF. The CDR3 DNA reads TGTGCCTGGAGTAAGATGTACCAAGAGACCCAGTACTTC. The chain links TRBV30 to TRBJ2-5, with D unresolved. V lost 2 bases and J 0 bases, leaving 7 bases between the germline ends. The germline gives CDR1 GTSNPN, CDR2 SVGIG (reference sequence). The CDR3 is made up of 13 amino acids. The variable domain in full, with the rest retrieved from reference TRBV30 and TRBJ2-5, is SQTIHQWPATLVQPVGSPLSLECTVEGTSNPNLYWYRQAAGRGLQLLFYSVGIGQISSEVPQNLSASRPQDRQFILSSKKLLLSDSGFYLCAWSKMYQETQYFGPGTRLLVL.

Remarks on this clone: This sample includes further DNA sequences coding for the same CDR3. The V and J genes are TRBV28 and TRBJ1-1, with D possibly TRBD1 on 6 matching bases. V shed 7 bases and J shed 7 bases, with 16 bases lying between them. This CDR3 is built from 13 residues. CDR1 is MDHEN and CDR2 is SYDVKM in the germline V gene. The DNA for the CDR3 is TGTGCCAGCACCCTGGGGGGGGCAGGTGAAGCTTTCTTT. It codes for CASTLGGAGEAFF.

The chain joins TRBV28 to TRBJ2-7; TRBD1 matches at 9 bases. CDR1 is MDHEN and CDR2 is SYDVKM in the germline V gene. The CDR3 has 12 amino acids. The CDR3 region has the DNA TGTATATCCGGGACAGGGCCCCACGAGCAGTACTTC. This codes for CISGTGPHEQYF.

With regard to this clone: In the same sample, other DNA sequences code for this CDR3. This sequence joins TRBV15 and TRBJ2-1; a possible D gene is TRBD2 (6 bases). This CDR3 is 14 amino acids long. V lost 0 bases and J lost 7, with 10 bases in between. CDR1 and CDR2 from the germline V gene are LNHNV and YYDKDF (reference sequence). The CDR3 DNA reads TGTGCCACCAGCAGAGATATTGGGGGGAATGAGCAGTTCTTC. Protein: CATSRDIGGNEQFF.